This T cell receptor (beta chain) was found in a study of blood T cell repertoires in COVID-19. Whole-study context: The United States, Italy and Spain supplied acute and convalescent COVID-19 samples.

Per the study methods: Reference gene primer amplification in the assay estimated nucleated cell counts. Assay: immunoSEQ multiplex PCR; the TCRdb copy retains only in-frame clones and omits some. V and J calls plus clone size are reproduced from that table; the DNA served to infer D and trimming. This sample carries fewer than 700,000 clones, about 89% of them seen once, and the ten largest clones take roughly 8.3%. Germline values: CDR1 SGHTA, CDR2 FQGNSA. The germline V and J ends were trimmed by 1 base and 10 bases, with 14 bases remaining between them. The CDR3 has 14 residues. Followed over time, Seattle patients had been enrolled while infection was active. In its sample, this clone was seen once.

The sequence was obtained from a woman in her forties or fifties with COVID-19, enrolled during active disease. The sample comprised peripheral blood. The chain has TRBV7-2 and TRBJ2-1, with D perhaps TRBD1 (6 bases). The CDR3 sequence: CASSLEGGPREQFF. For the CDR3, the DNA is TGTGCCAGCAGCTTAGAAGGGGGTCCCCGGGAGCAGTTCTTC.